This T cell receptor (beta chain) was sequenced during a study of T cells in Graves' hyperthyroidism and ophthalmopathy. Study outcomes and limitations: Most thyroid clonotypes expanded above 0.001 were also detected in blood. For ophthalmopathy, model prediction preceded onset by a median approximately 6 months.

The germline V and J ends were trimmed by 5 bases and 2 bases, with 11 bases remaining between them. The germline gives CDR1 SQVTM, CDR2 ANQGSEA. This CDR3 has 13 amino acids. This clonotype was detected ten times or more. Its antigen is undetermined. The source material, RNA transcripts, was used to amplify TCR beta CDR3 regions. During a first-round RT-PCR of the TCR CDR3, the HTBI primer set was used. One entry per CDR3 protein results from TCRdb running MiXCR on the multiplex PCR reads. This sample has hundreds of thousands of distinct CDR3 sequences, with approximately 13% found just once. Hyperthyroidism patients were newly diagnosed, had disease duration under 2 months, and were aged 18 to 65 years. Uncontrolled infection, other autoimmune disease, pregnancy or lactation led to exclusion.

Source material: blood. The V and J genes are TRBV29-1 and TRBJ2-3; no firm D call. This receptor was obtained from a young woman with Graves' hyperthyroidism. CDR3 nucleotide sequence: TGCAGCGTTCTGGGCAGCTCCACAGATACGCAGTATTTT. This codes for CSVLGSSTDTQYF.